A single sample gave rise to the 28 T cell receptor beta chains below, sequenced in a study of cytomegalovirus exposure and HLA in healthy donors (dated by TCRdb to the late 2010s). The library came from the immunoSEQ multiplex PCR assay. TCRdb re-hosts the immuneACCESS table, in-frame sequences only. Its copies lack some clones; in the studies checked, an unresolved V gene accounts for under half of them, and the cause for the rest is not known. A total of about 360,000 clones appear in this sample, 86% of them only once. The top ten clones comprise around 0.8% of the sample. The specimen was PBMCs. These receptors originate from a woman between 18 and 29 years old in good health and CMV-seronegative.

This clone has just one count. The chain combines TRBV6-1 with TRBJ1-1; tentative D call: TRBD1 (5 bases). Looked up from germline, CDR1 is MNHNS and CDR2 is SASEGT. CDR3 length: 14 residues. V dropped 4 bases and J dropped 3 bases, with 12 bases sitting between them. CDR3 amino acids: CASSATGDYTEAFF. In DNA, the CDR3 is TGTGCCAGCAGTGCCACGGGGGATTACACTGAAGCTTTCTTT.

The CDR3, as DNA: TGCACCAGCGTTCCGGGACAGAAAAACACTGAAGCTTTCTTT. Encoded protein: CTSVPGQKNTEAFF. The chain has TRBV1 and TRBJ1-1; the DNA was not compared with TRBD1, the D call given in the table. TRBV1 constitutes a pseudogene. The CDR3 length is 14 residues.

The chain carries TRBV18 and TRBJ2-7, with 11 bases fitting TRBD1. The V segment lost 3 bases and the J segment 0 bases; nucleotides outside the gene matches: 1. Germline CDR1 reads KGHSH; CDR2 reads LQKENI. The CDR3 runs to 15 residues. In DNA, the CDR3 is TGTGCCAGCTCACCGGGGACAGGGGGCTCCTACGAGCAGTACTTC. Translated, it gives CASSPGTGGSYEQYF. Together with reference TRBV18 and TRBJ2-7, the CDR3 gives the full variable domain: NAGVMQNPRHLVRRRGQEARLRCSPMKGHSHVYWYRQLPEEGLKFMVYLQKENIIDESGMPKERFSAEFPKEGPSILRIQQVVRGDSAAYFCASSPGTGGSYEQYFGPGTRLTVT.

This sequence joins TRBV14 and TRBJ2-5, with D possibly TRBD1 on 5 matching bases. The ends were cut back, 0 bases at V and 1 base at J, with 12 bases in the middle. The CDR3 is 16 residues long. Germline loops: CDR1 SGHDN, CDR2 FVKESK. The CDR3 DNA sequence: TGTGCCAGCAGCCAAGATTGGGGCAGGGTCCAAGAGACCCAGTACTTC. Protein product: CASSQDWGRVQETQYF.

The chain uses TRBV6-5 and TRBJ2-7; 7 bases are a match to TRBD1. Germline CDR1 MNHEY, CDR2 SVGAGI. Germline trimming cut 2 bases from V and 3 bases from J; bases unmatched to any gene: 4. CDR3 length: 14 amino acids. The CDR3 DNA reads as TGTGCCAGCAGTTACCGGGACAGAAGCTACGAGCAGTACTTC. This sequence encodes CASSYRDRSYEQYF.

The DNA for the CDR3 is TGTGCCATCCAGCTAGGGGAGGGCGAGCAGTACTTC. Amino acids: CAIQLGEGEQYF. The chain links TRBV25-1 to TRBJ2-7; 7 bases align to TRBD2. The ends lost 10 bases at V and 6 bases at J; junction bases unmatched: 9. There are 12 residues in the CDR3. Germline CDR1 is MGHDK and CDR2 is SYGVNS.

This rearrangement joins TRBV2 to TRBJ1-2; 9 nucleotides line up with TRBD1. Trimming took 6 bases from V and 1 from J; bases not matched to a gene: 3. In germline, CDR1 is SNHLY, CDR2 FYNNEI. The CDR3 extends over 14 amino acids. The CDR3 sequence is CASRGQGYNYGYTF. The CDR3 DNA reads TGTGCCAGCAGGGGACAGGGTTATAACTATGGCTACACCTTC.

CDR3: CASSPDLRSNQPQHF. CDR3 DNA sequence: TGTGCCAGCAGCCCGGACTTACGTAGCAATCAGCCCCAGCATTTT. The V gene is TRBV6-5, the J gene TRBJ1-5; D gene ambiguous. The germline V gene has CDR1 MNHEY and CDR2 SVGAGI. V shed 6 bases and J shed 0 bases, with 12 bases lying between them. The CDR3 spans 15 residues.

This clone was observed a single time. The rearrangement uses TRBV27 and TRBJ2-7, with 7 positions matching TRBD1. The CDR3 extends over 15 amino acids. CDR1 is MNHEY and CDR2 is SMNVEV in the germline V gene (reference sequence). V was clipped by 5 bases and J by 5 bases; unmatched bases: 12. CDR3 DNA sequence: TGTGCCAGCAGTGGACAGGCGAGTTTTTCCCACGAGCAGTACTTC. Translating gives CASSGQASFSHEQYF.

V usage is TRBV19 and J usage is TRBJ2-2; TRBD2 agrees at 12 bases. V lost 5 bases to trimming and J lost 3 bases; unmatched junction nucleotides: 4. This CDR3 comprises 16 residues. Germline loops: CDR1 LNHDA, CDR2 SQIVND (reference sequence). DNA for the CDR3: TGTGCCAGTAGTGATGGACTAGCGGGATACACCGGGGAGCTGTTTTTT. Its protein product is CASSDGLAGYTGELFF.

The CDR3 region is CASSLGVGFDQPQHF. Written as DNA, the CDR3 is TGTGCCAGCAGCCTAGGGGTGGGCTTCGATCAGCCCCAGCATTTT. The genes are TRBV7-9 and TRBJ1-5; D is possibly TRBD1 (5 bases). Germline V gene lookup returns CDR1 SEHNR and CDR2 FQNEAQ (reference sequence). V was trimmed by 5 bases and J by 5 bases, leaving 16 bases between them. The CDR3 spans 15 residues.

The chain is built from TRBV7-4 and TRBJ1-3, with TRBD1 matching over 9 bases. This CDR3 is built from 16 residues. The germline V gene encodes CDR1 SGHVT and CDR2 SQSDAQ. V lost 5 bases and J lost 0; bases outside the gene matches: 5. DNA for the CDR3: TGTGCCAGCAGCCCGGACAGGGGTTACTCTGGAAACACCATATATTTT. Amino acids: CASSPDRGYSGNTIYF.

The chain carries TRBV18 and TRBJ1-2; 7 positions agree with TRBD1. Looked up from germline, CDR1 is KGHSH and CDR2 is LQKENI. Trimming took 2 bases from V and 0 from J; bases not matched to a gene: 6. This CDR3 spans 16 amino acids. CDR3 coding DNA: TGTGCCAGCTCACCAGGACAGGCCCGAGCTAACTATGGCTACACCTTC. Its protein product is CASSPGQARANYGYTF.

V and J are TRBV2 and TRBJ1-4; no clear D. V shed 2 bases and J shed 5 bases, with 9 bases lying between them. The V gene's germline CDR1 is SNHLY and CDR2 FYNNEI. The CDR3 runs 14 residues. The CDR3 loop reads CASSEYTSNEKLFF. CDR3 DNA: TGTGCCAGCAGTGAATACACCTCAAATGAAAAACTGTTTTTT. Together with reference TRBV2 and TRBJ1-4, the CDR3 gives the full variable domain: EPEVTQTPSHQVTQMGQEVILRCVPISNHLYFYWYRQILGQKVEFLVSFYNNEISEKSEIFDDQFSVERPDGSNFTLKIRSTKLEDSAMYFCASSEYTSNEKLFFGSGTQLSVL.

The chain joins TRBV9 to TRBJ1-3; possible D gene TRBD1, 5 bases. Germline values: CDR1 SGDLS, CDR2 YYNGEE. The CDR3 covers 16 residues. V lost 3 bases to trimming and J lost 2 bases, with 15 bases between them. The CDR3, as DNA: TGTGCCAGCAGCGCCCGGGGGAGGGCCACTGGAAACACCATATATTTT. It specifies CASSARGRATGNTIYF. The entire variable domain, with the rest obtained from reference TRBV9 and TRBJ1-3, is as follows: DSGVTQTPKHLITATGQRVTLRCSPRSGDLSVYWYQQSLDQGLQFLIQYYNGEERAKGNILERFSAQQFPDLHSELNLSSLELGDSALYFCASSARGRATGNTIYFGEGSWLTVV.

This chain connects TRBV10-3 to TRBJ2-7, with 8 bases that match TRBD1. From germline, CDR1 is ENHRY and CDR2 SYGVKD. Unmatched junction bases numbered 6, after V lost 6 bases and J lost 2 bases. The CDR3 contains 14 residues. The CDR3 sequence: CAIRLQGETYEQYF. CDR3 coding DNA: TGTGCCATCAGATTACAGGGGGAAACCTACGAGCAGTACTTC.

J is TRBJ2-3 and V is TRBV27; TRBD1 matches 9 bases. Germline trimming cut 6 bases from V and 1 base from J; bases unmatched to any gene: 2. CDR1 is MNHEY, CDR2 SMNVEV, per germline (reference sequence). The CDR3 loop spans 14 amino acids. The CDR3 nucleotides are TGTGCCAGCAGGGACAGGGGAGGCACAGATACGCAGTATTTT. Its protein is CASRDRGGTDTQYF.

This sequence joins TRBV9 and TRBJ2-1, with 10 positions matching TRBD2. The CDR3 spans 16 residues. CDR1 is SGDLS, CDR2 YYNGEE, per germline. Trimming cost V 3 bases and J 0 bases; bases outside gene matches: 3. CDR3 loop: CASSDIAGGSYNEQFF. In nucleotides, the CDR3 is TGTGCCAGCAGCGACATAGCGGGGGGCTCCTACAATGAGCAGTTCTTC.

This chain joins TRBV19 and TRBJ2-2; 7 nucleotides match TRBD1. Looked up from germline, CDR1 is LNHDA and CDR2 is SQIVND (reference sequence). The CDR3 has 13 residues. Losses at the gene ends were 9 bases for V and 5 bases for J; bases not matched to a gene: 6. Written as DNA, the CDR3 is TGTGCCAGCCAGGACAGGCCGACCGGGGAGCTGTTTTTT. This encodes CASQDRPTGELFF.

The chain uses TRBV2 and TRBJ2-1; 9 bases agree with TRBD2. The CDR3 has 14 amino acids. Germline CDR1 SNHLY, CDR2 FYNNEI. V lost 5 bases to trimming and J lost 4 bases; unmatched junction nucleotides: 3. The CDR3 spells CASSWTSAYNEQFF. The CDR3 DNA reads as TGTGCCAGCAGTTGGACTAGCGCGTACAATGAGCAGTTCTTC.

This chain joins TRBV5-8 and TRBJ2-5, with D possibly TRBD2 on 5 matching bases. This CDR3 region has 16 residues. The germline CDR1 and CDR2 sequences are SGHTS and YDEGEE. Trimming cost V 0 bases and J 4 bases, with 16 bases left between them. CDR3 amino acids: CASSLGLSGGGETQYF. The CDR3 DNA sequence: TGTGCCAGCAGCTTGGGGTTGAGCGGAGGTGGAGAGACCCAGTACTTC.

The chain joins TRBV25-1 to TRBJ1-4; TRBD1 matches at 8 bases. The CDR3 has 12 amino acids. Germline loops: CDR1 MGHDK, CDR2 SYGVNS. The trim removed 3 bases at V and 12 bases at J, leaving 3 bases unmatched. The CDR3: CASSDPDRELFF. For the CDR3, the DNA is TGTGCCAGCAGTGATCCGGACAGGGAACTGTTTTTT. The whole variable domain, remainder taken from reference TRBV25-1 and TRBJ1-4, is EADIYQTPRYLVIGTGKKITLECSQTMGHDKMYWYQQDPGMELHLIHYSYGVNSTEKGDLSSESTVSRIRTEHFPLTLESARPSHTSQYLCASSDPDRELFFGSGTQLSVL.

V is TRBV28 and J is TRBJ2-5; D not resolved. Looked up from germline, CDR1 is MDHEN and CDR2 is SYDVKM. Trimming removed 6 bases from V and 5 bases from J, with 19 bases in between. The CDR3 has 15 amino acids. The CDR3 reads CASSPTRTTGETQYF. DNA for the CDR3: TGTGCCAGCAGCCCAACCCGCACCACCGGGGAGACCCAGTACTTC.

This chain connects TRBV18 to TRBJ2-3; 11 bases are shared with TRBD2. CDR1 and CDR2 (germline): KGHSH, LQKENI. V shed 6 bases and J 5 bases; nucleotides not matched to a gene: 7. The CDR3 has 15 residues. In DNA, the CDR3 is TGTGCCAGCTCTCTAGCGGGAGGAATTAAAGATACGCAGTATTTT. This codes for CASSLAGGIKDTQYF.

This CDR3 is CASSTTRDTTYEQYF. As DNA, the CDR3 is TGTGCCAGCAGTACCACAAGAGATACTACCTACGAGCAGTACTTC. This chain joins TRBV6-5 and TRBJ2-7; D unclear. The CDR3 runs to 15 residues. V was pared by 5 bases and J by 2 bases, with 16 bases between. Germline V gene lookup returns CDR1 MNHEY and CDR2 SVGAGI.

This rearrangement joins TRBV14 to TRBJ1-2, with no clear D. Germline lookup yields CDR1 SGHDN and CDR2 FVKESK. The CDR3 spans 15 residues. The V and J ends lost 0 bases and 1 base respectively, with 9 bases between them. The CDR3 nucleotides are TGTGCCAGCAGCCAAGATCGTCGGGGTAACTATGGCTACACCTTC. It translates to CASSQDRRGNYGYTF.

The chain has TRBV7-3 and TRBJ2-1; TRBD2 agrees at 7 bases. The CDR3 has 16 residues. V was clipped by 2 bases and J by 5 bases; unmatched bases: 9. From germline, CDR1 is SGHTA and CDR2 FQGTGA. The CDR3 spells CASSLRAGAVHNEQFF. The CDR3 nucleotides read TGTGCCAGCAGCTTACGTGCGGGAGCAGTCCACAATGAGCAGTTCTTC.

The chain combines TRBV2 with TRBJ1-2; the match to TRBD1 covers 9 bases. The CDR3 is 14 amino acids. Germline V gives CDR1 SNHLY, CDR2 FYNNEI. V lost 6 bases and J lost 4; bases outside the gene matches: 6. In DNA form, the CDR3 reads TGTGCCAGCAGGACACAGGGGGCGGGCTATGGCTACACCTTC. It is translated as CASRTQGAGYGYTF.